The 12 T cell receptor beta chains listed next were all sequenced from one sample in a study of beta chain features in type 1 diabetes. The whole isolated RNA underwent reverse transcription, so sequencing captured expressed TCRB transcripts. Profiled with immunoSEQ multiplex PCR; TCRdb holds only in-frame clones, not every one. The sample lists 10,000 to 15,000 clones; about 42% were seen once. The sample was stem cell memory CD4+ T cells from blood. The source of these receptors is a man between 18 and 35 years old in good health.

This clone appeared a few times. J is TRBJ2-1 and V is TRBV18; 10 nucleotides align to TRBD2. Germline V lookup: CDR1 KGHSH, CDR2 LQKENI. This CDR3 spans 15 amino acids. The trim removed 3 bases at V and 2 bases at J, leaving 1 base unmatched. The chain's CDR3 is CASSPTSGAYNEQFF. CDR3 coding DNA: TGTGCCAGCTCACCCACTAGCGGGGCCTACAATGAGCAGTTCTTC.

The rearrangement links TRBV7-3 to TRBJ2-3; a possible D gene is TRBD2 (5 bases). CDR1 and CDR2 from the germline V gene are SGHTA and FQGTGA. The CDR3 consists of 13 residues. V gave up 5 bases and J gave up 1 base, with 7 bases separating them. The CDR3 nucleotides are TGTGCCAGCAGCCGAGGGCGCACAGATACGCAGTATTTT. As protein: CASSRGRTDTQYF.

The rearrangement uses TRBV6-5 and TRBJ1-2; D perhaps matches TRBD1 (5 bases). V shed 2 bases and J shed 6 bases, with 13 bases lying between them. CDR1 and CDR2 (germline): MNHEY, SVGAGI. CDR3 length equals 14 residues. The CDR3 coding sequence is TGTGCCAGCAGTTACGGAGGGACGGTGCATGGCTACACCTTC. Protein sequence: CASSYGGTVHGYTF.

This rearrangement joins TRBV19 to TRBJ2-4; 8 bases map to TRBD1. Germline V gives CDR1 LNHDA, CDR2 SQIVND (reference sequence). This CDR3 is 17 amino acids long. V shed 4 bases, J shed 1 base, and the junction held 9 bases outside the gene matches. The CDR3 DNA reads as TGTGCCAGTAGTAAACGGACAGGGTGGGATGCCAAAAACATTCAGTACTTC. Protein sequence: CASSKRTGWDAKNIQYF.

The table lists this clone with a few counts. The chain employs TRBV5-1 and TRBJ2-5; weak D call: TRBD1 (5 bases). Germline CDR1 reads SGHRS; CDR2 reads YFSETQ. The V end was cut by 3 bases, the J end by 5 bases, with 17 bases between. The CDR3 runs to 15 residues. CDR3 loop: CASSWIGASRETQYF. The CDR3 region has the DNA TGCGCCAGCAGCTGGATAGGGGCCTCTAGGGAGACCCAGTACTTC.

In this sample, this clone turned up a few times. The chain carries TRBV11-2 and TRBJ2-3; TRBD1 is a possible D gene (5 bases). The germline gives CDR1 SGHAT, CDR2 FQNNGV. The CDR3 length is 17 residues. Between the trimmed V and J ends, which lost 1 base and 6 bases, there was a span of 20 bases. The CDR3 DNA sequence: TGTGCCAGCAGCTTAGTTTTTACAGGCGACGTCCGGGATACGCAGTATTTT. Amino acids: CASSLVFTGDVRDTQYF.

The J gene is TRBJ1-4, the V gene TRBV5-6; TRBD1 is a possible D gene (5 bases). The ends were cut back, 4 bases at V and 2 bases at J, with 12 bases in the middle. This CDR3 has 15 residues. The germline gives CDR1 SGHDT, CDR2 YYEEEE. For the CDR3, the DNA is TGTGCCAGCAGCCCCGGGCCAGGGACTAATGAAAAACTGTTTTTT. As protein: CASSPGPGTNEKLFF.

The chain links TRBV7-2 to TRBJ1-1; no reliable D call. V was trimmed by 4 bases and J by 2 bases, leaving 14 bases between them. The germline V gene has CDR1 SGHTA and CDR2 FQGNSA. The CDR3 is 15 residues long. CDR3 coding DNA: TGTGCCAGCAGCTCCTCCAACGGAGGTAACACTGAAGCTTTCTTT. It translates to CASSSSNGGNTEAFF.

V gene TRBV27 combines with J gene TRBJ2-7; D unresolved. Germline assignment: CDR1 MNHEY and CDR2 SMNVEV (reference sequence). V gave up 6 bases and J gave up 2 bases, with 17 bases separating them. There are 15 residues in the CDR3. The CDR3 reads CASRSRGLLTYEQYF. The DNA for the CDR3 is TGTGCCAGCAGATCGCGAGGCCTTCTGACCTACGAGCAGTACTTC.

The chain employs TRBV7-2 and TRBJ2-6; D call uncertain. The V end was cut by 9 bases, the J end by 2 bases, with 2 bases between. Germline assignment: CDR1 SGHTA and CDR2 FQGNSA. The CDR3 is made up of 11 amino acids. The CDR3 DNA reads TGTGCCAGTACTGGGGCCAACGTCCTGACTTTC. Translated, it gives CASTGANVLTF.

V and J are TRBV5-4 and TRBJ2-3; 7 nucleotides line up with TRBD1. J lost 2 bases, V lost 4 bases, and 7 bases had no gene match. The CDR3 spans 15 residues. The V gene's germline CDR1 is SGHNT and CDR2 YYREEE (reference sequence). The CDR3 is CASSVGQIVTDTQYF. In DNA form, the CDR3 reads TGTGCCAGCAGCGTGGGACAGATCGTCACAGATACGCAGTATTTT.

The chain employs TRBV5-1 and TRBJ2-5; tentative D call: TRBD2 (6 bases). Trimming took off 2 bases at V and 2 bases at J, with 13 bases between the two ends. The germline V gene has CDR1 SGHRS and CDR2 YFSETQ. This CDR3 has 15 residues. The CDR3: CASSFGGYGQETQYF. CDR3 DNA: TGCGCCAGCAGCTTTGGGGGGTATGGACAAGAGACCCAGTACTTC.